Presented here are 32 T cell receptor beta chains from one specimen sequenced in a study of control samples from healthy donors and cancer patients. TCRdb's table, derived via immunoSEQ multiplex PCR, lists solely in-frame clones and lacks some. The sample contains around 230,000 clones, over 90% of which appear only once. The sequenced sample consisted of blood. These TCRs come from a man between 50 and 59 years old in good health.

This clone has more than one count but fewer than ten. This chain links TRBV3-1 (or the pseudogene TRBV3-2) with TRBJ1-1; D is uncertain. Germline V gives CDR1 LGHDT, CDR2 YNNKEL (reference sequence). V was cut by 0 bases and J by 1 base, with 12 bases left in between. The CDR3 runs 16 residues. CDR3: CASSQDRRVGNTEAFF. CDR3 bases: TGTGCCAGCAGCCAAGATCGGAGAGTGGGGAACACTGAAGCTTTCTTT.

The chain uses TRBV7-9 and TRBJ1-1; a weak D match, TRBD1 (6 bases). The V and J ends lost 5 bases and 11 bases respectively, with 15 bases between them. Looked up from germline, CDR1 is SEHNR and CDR2 is FQNEAQ (reference sequence). CDR3 length: 12 amino acids. CDR3 protein: CASSEPRGKAFF. Here the CDR3 DNA reads TGTGCCAGCAGCGAGCCCAGGGGTAAGGCTTTCTTT. The full variable domain, rest sourced from reference TRBV7-9 and TRBJ1-1, is DTGVSQNPRHKITKRGQNVTFRCDPISEHNRLYWYRQTLGQGPEFLTYFQNEAQLEKSRLLSDRFSAERPKGSFSTLEIQRTEQGDSAMYLCASSEPRGKAFFGQGTRLTVV.

V gene TRBV10-3 combines with J gene TRBJ1-1; D is undetermined. The V gene's germline CDR1 is ENHRY and CDR2 SYGVKD. This CDR3 contains 12 residues. The V end was cut by 6 bases, the J end by 5 bases, with 10 bases between. CDR3 bases: TGTGCCATCAGGGATGACGGGACTGAAGCTTTCTTT. The encoded protein is CAIRDDGTEAFF.

V is TRBV18 and J is TRBJ2-5; no clear D gene. Germline CDR1 is KGHSH and CDR2 is LQKENI. The V end was cut by 0 bases, the J end by 4 bases, with 9 bases between. The CDR3 covers 14 residues. DNA for the CDR3: TGTGCCAGCTCACCACCGTCGGGTCGAGAGACCCAGTACTTC. Translation: CASSPPSGRETQYF.

The chain is built from TRBV4-3 and TRBJ2-7; TRBD2 might be the D (7 bases). Trimming removed 0 bases at V and 6 bases at J, with 15 bases between. CDR1 LGHNA and CDR2 YSLEER come from the germline V gene. CDR3 length equals 15 residues. This chain's CDR3 is CASSQEPGGLSEQYF. The CDR3 DNA sequence: TGCGCCAGCAGCCAAGAGCCGGGGGGCCTCTCCGAGCAGTACTTC.

The chain has TRBV6-5 and TRBJ2-5, with a possible D match to TRBD1 (5 bases). The CDR3 consists of 14 residues. From germline, CDR1 is MNHEY and CDR2 SVGAGI. Trimming removed 6 bases at V and 2 bases at J, with 13 bases between. The CDR3 protein is CASRPQGNQETQYF. CDR3 DNA: TGTGCCAGCAGGCCGCAGGGTAATCAAGAGACCCAGTACTTC.

Comments on this clone: This sample also contains other DNA sequences that code for the same CDR3. V usage is TRBV18 and J usage is TRBJ2-6; D unclear. Trimming stripped 1 base from V and 0 bases from J, with 1 base between. This CDR3 contains 14 residues. Looked up from germline, CDR1 is KGHSH and CDR2 is LQKENI. The CDR3 DNA sequence: TGTGCCAGCTCACCACTCTCTGGGGCCAACGTCCTGACTTTC. It is translated as CASSPLSGANVLTF. Variable domain in full (rest from reference TRBV18 and TRBJ2-6): NAGVMQNPRHLVRRRGQEARLRCSPMKGHSHVYWYRQLPEEGLKFMVYLQKENIIDESGMPKERFSAEFPKEGPSILRIQQVVRGDSAAYFCASSPLSGANVLTFGAGSRLTVL.

The DNA for the CDR3 is TGTGCCAGCAGCTTAGGCGGGCGCCGGAACACTGAAGCTTTCTTT. The encoded protein is CASSLGGRRNTEAFF. The chain has TRBV7-6 and TRBJ1-1; no clear D gene. CDR1 and CDR2 from the germline V gene are SGHVS and FNYEAQ. V was trimmed by 1 base and J by 1 base, leaving 10 bases between them. This CDR3 spans 15 amino acids.

The chain couples TRBV19 to TRBJ1-6, with D perhaps matching TRBD1 (5 bases). The CDR3 length is 17 residues. Germline values: CDR1 LNHDA, CDR2 SQIVND (reference sequence). V dropped 2 bases and J dropped 5 bases, with 16 bases sitting between them. CDR3 DNA: TGTGCCAGTAGTATACGAATGGGACGGACCAATAATTCACCCCTCCACTTT. It encodes CASSIRMGRTNNSPLHF.

The V call is TRBV10-1, the J call TRBJ2-7; 9 positions agree with TRBD1. The junction had 8 bases not matched to a gene; V was cut back by 8 bases and J by 0 bases. Germline V gene data show CDR1 as WNHNN and CDR2 as SYGVQD (reference sequence). This CDR3 contains 15 residues. DNA of the CDR3: TGCGCCAGCTCTCAGGGGACAGGGAGCTCCTACGAGCAGTACGTC. Translation: CASSQGTGSSYEQYV.

This sequence joins TRBV5-1 and TRBJ2-5; D is perhaps TRBD1 or TRBD2 (5 bases each). In germline, CDR1 is SGHRS, CDR2 YFSETQ. The CDR3 runs to 16 residues. The V end lost 0 bases, the J end lost 5 bases, and 17 bases lay between the germline ends. The CDR3: CASSLGDGTNGETQYF. DNA for the CDR3: TGCGCCAGCAGCTTGGGCGACGGGACGAATGGGGAGACCCAGTACTTC.

V and J are TRBV7-9 and TRBJ2-4; D is possibly TRBD1 (6 bases). The CDR3 consists of 16 residues. V was cut by 4 bases and J by 6 bases, with 19 bases left in between. Germline V gene sequence: CDR1 SEHNR, CDR2 FQNEAQ (reference sequence). The CDR3 DNA sequence: TGTGCCAGCAGCTCACCACAGGGAGCCCCAATAAACATTCAGTACTTC. It specifies CASSSPQGAPINIQYF. The whole variable domain, remainder taken from reference TRBV7-9 and TRBJ2-4, is DTGVSQNPRHKITKRGQNVTFRCDPISEHNRLYWYRQTLGQGPEFLTYFQNEAQLEKSRLLSDRFSAERPKGSFSTLEIQRTEQGDSAMYLCASSSPQGAPINIQYFGAGTRLSVL.

This clone was observed once. The V and J genes are TRBV6-5 and TRBJ1-2; D gene ambiguous. There are 13 residues in the CDR3. V shed 8 bases and J shed 5 bases, with 15 bases lying between them. Germline loops: CDR1 MNHEY, CDR2 SVGAGI. The CDR3 loop reads CASQARGIYGYTF. DNA for the CDR3: TGTGCCAGCCAAGCCCGGGGTATATATGGCTACACCTTC.

V is TRBV4-1 and J is TRBJ1-4, with TRBD1 matching 10 bases. Germline CDR1 reads MGHRA; CDR2 reads YSYEKL. Trimming at V came to 5 bases and at J to 5 bases, leaving 5 bases not matched to a gene. The CDR3 is 15 residues long. CDR3 nucleotides: TGCGCCAGCAGCACGACAGGGGGCGTGAATGAAAAACTGTTTTTT. Translation gives CASSTTGGVNEKLFF.

The V call is TRBV15, the J call TRBJ1-2; weak D call: TRBD1 (6 bases). CDR1 is LNHNV and CDR2 is YYDKDF in the germline V gene (reference sequence). Trimming took 5 bases from V and 1 from J, leaving 14 bases between them. This CDR3 comprises 15 residues. CDR3 nucleotide sequence: TGTGCCACCAGCTCCCGCACAGGGTTTAACTATGGCTACACCTTC. This gives the protein CATSSRTGFNYGYTF.

This sequence joins TRBV10-1 and TRBJ1-1, with D possibly matching TRBD1 (5 bases). The V gene lost 4 bases and the J gene lost 4 bases, with 10 bases spanning the gap. This CDR3 is built from 13 residues. Looked up from germline, CDR1 is WNHNN and CDR2 is SYGVQD (reference sequence). The CDR3 DNA follows: TGCGCCAGCAGTGTTGGACACCTCACTGAAGCTTTCTTT. Translating gives CASSVGHLTEAFF.

The chain combines TRBV5-4 with TRBJ1-2, with 9 bases that match TRBD1. V trimming: 3 bases; J trimming: 7 bases; junction bases outside the gene matches: 4. The CDR3 loop spans 13 amino acids. CDR1 and CDR2 from the germline V gene are SGHNT and YYREEE (reference sequence). CDR3 residues: CASSWTGAAGYTF. The CDR3 DNA is TGTGCCAGCAGCTGGACAGGGGCGGCTGGCTACACCTTC. The entire variable domain, with the rest obtained from reference TRBV5-4 and TRBJ1-2, is as follows: ETGVTQSPTHLIKTRGQQVTLRCSSQSGHNTVSWYQQALGQGPQFIFQYYREEENGRGNFPPRFSGLQFPNYSSELNVNALELDDSALYLCASSWTGAAGYTFGSGTRLTVV.

This clone was detected once. The chain couples TRBV3-1 (or the pseudogene TRBV3-2) to TRBJ1-3; D uncertain. This CDR3 is 14 amino acids long. The V end was cut by 4 bases, the J end by 5 bases, with 12 bases between. CDR1 and CDR2 (germline): LGHDT, YNNKEL (reference sequence). The CDR3 protein is CASSPTFGRNTIYF. In nucleotides, the CDR3 is TGTGCCAGCAGCCCAACATTTGGGCGAAACACCATATATTTT.

CDR3 sequence reads: CASSRTHPPETQYF. The CDR3 DNA reads TGTGCCAGCAGCAGGACTCATCCCCCAGAGACCCAGTACTTC. V usage is TRBV6-5 and J usage is TRBJ2-5; possible D gene TRBD2, 5 bases. Germline V lookup: CDR1 MNHEY, CDR2 SVGAGI. With 6 bases removed from V and 4 bases from J, the gap between germline ends came to 15 bases. The CDR3 contains 14 residues.

The genes are TRBV11-3 and TRBJ2-7; no clear D. CDR3 size: 14 residues. The germline CDR1 and CDR2 sequences are SGHNT and YENEEA. Trimming removed 0 bases from V and 5 bases from J, with 11 bases in between. CDR3: CASSLELEKNEQYV. The CDR3 DNA reads TGTGCCAGCAGCTTAGAGTTAGAAAAAAACGAGCAGTACGTC.

The chain links TRBV7-2 to TRBJ1-4; 8 bases are shared with TRBD1. The CDR3 sequence is 15 residues long. Germline lookup yields CDR1 SGHTA and CDR2 FQGNSA. V trimming: 4 bases; J trimming: 8 bases; junction bases outside the gene matches: 9. The CDR3 protein is CASSSRTGWGEKLFF. The CDR3 DNA sequence: TGTGCCAGCAGCTCGCGGACAGGGTGGGGGGAAAAACTGTTTTTT.

The chain joins TRBV11-2 to TRBJ1-6; TRBD1 matches 8 bases. The germline CDR1 and CDR2 sequences are SGHAT and FQNNGV. With V trimmed by 2 bases and J by 8 bases, 11 bases remained unmatched. The CDR3 loop spans 17 amino acids. The CDR3 DNA follows: TGTGCCAGCAGCTTAAGGCAGGGGGCGCGATCCGATTCACCCCTCCACTTT. The encoded protein is CASSLRQGARSDSPLHF.

The CDR3 protein is CPTTRAGRPGELFF. In nucleotides, the CDR3 is TGTCCCACCACCCGGGCCGGCCGGCCCGGGGAGCTGTTTTTT. The chain carries TRBV2 and TRBJ2-2; no clear D. The CDR3 totals 14 residues. Germline V gives CDR1 SNHLY, CDR2 FYNNEI. Based on the CDR3 plus reference TRBV2 and TRBJ2-2, the full variable domain is EPEVTQTPSHQVTQMGQEVILRCVPISNHLYFYWYRQILGQKVEFLVSFYNNEISEKSEIFDDQFSVERPDGSNFTLKIRSTKLEDSAMYFCPTTRAGRPGELFFGEGSRLTVL.

The CDR3 sequence: CASITSGDSYEQYV. CDR3 in DNA: TGTGCCAGCATTACTAGCGGGGATTCCTACGAGCAGTACGTC. J is TRBJ2-7 and V is TRBV27, with TRBD2 identical over 10 bases. Germline trimming cut 7 bases from V and 1 base from J; bases unmatched to any gene: 4. Germline V gives CDR1 MNHEY, CDR2 SMNVEV (reference sequence). The CDR3 has 14 residues.

This rearrangement joins TRBV4-2 to TRBJ2-1; 14 bases agree with TRBD2. Unmatched junction bases numbered 4, after V lost 4 bases and J lost 2 bases. Germline assignment: CDR1 LGHNA and CDR2 YNFKEQ. This CDR3 contains 17 residues. The CDR3 DNA follows: TGTGCCAGCAGCCCGGCGACTAGCGGGGGGGCCTACAATGAGCAGTTCTTC. Translated: CASSPATSGGAYNEQFF.

The rearrangement joins TRBV7-9 to TRBJ1-5, with D unresolved. Germline-derived CDR1 and CDR2 are SEHNR and FQNEAQ (reference sequence). V was clipped by 7 bases and J by 0 bases, with 16 bases between them. The CDR3 has 16 residues. DNA of the CDR3: TGTGCCAGCACCCCCCCCACGGGGTATAGCAATCAGCCCCAGCATTTT. Translation gives CASTPPTGYSNQPQHF.

The chain couples TRBV18 to TRBJ1-1, with D hard to call. Germline-derived CDR1 and CDR2 are KGHSH and LQKENI. There are 14 residues in the CDR3. V lost 3 bases and J 6 bases, leaving 14 bases between the germline ends. The CDR3 nucleotides read TGTGCCAGCTCACCGATAATGAGTGGCGCTGAAGCTTTCTTT. Amino acids: CASSPIMSGAEAFF.

This rearrangement joins TRBV7-8 to TRBJ1-5; TRBD1 agrees at 8 bases. The CDR3 has 16 amino acids. Trimming took 5 bases from V and 5 from J; bases not matched to a gene: 11. Germline CDR1 SGHVS, CDR2 FQNEAQ. The CDR3, as DNA: TGTGCCAGCAGCCTCTCAGGACAGGGAAGGCATCAGCCCCAGCATTTT. This sequence encodes CASSLSGQGRHQPQHF. The entire variable domain, with the rest obtained from reference TRBV7-8 and TRBJ1-5, is as follows: GAGVSQSPRYKVAKRGQDVALRCDPISGHVSLFWYQQALGQGPEFLTYFQNEAQLDKSGLPSDRFFAERPEGSVSTLKIQRTQQEDSAVYLCASSLSGQGRHQPQHFGDGTRLSIL.

V gene TRBV14 combines with J gene TRBJ2-2; D gene unclear. The V end lost 5 bases, the J end lost 1 base, and 11 bases lay between the germline ends. This CDR3 spans 15 amino acids. The germline gives CDR1 SGHDN, CDR2 FVKESK. The CDR3 sequence: CASSSTAVNTGELFF. CDR3 nucleotides: TGTGCCAGCAGCTCAACGGCGGTGAACACCGGGGAGCTGTTTTTT.

This clone was observed a single time. This sequence joins TRBV28 and TRBJ2-1; TRBD2 matches 9 bases. The CDR3 totals 16 residues. Per the germline V gene, CDR1 is MDHEN and CDR2 is SYDVKM. Trimming at V came to 5 bases and at J to 0 bases, leaving 5 bases not matched to a gene. DNA of the CDR3: TGTGCCAGCAGTAGACCAGCGGGGGGCTCCTACAATGAGCAGTTCTTC. Its translation: CASSRPAGGSYNEQFF. Full variable domain (missing parts from reference TRBV28 and TRBJ2-1): DVKVTQSSRYLVKRTGEKVFLECVQDMDHENMFWYRQDPGLGLRLIYFSYDVKMKEKGDIPEGYSVSREKKERFSLILESASTNQTSMYLCASSRPAGGSYNEQFFGPGTRLTVL.

The V call is TRBV18, the J call TRBJ1-1; D might be TRBD1 (6 bases). The CDR3 is made up of 15 amino acids. Germline V gene data show CDR1 as KGHSH and CDR2 as LQKENI. V lost 3 bases to trimming and J lost 10 bases, with 21 bases between them. This CDR3 is CASSPDQITGKGAFF. CDR3 in DNA: TGTGCCAGCTCACCCGATCAGATTACAGGGAAAGGAGCTTTCTTT.

The V call is TRBV7-2, the J call TRBJ1-1; 7 bases agree with TRBD1. Germline V gene data show CDR1 as SGHTA and CDR2 as FQGNSA. V was clipped by 2 bases and J by 7 bases; unmatched bases: 10. The CDR3 covers 15 residues. Written as DNA, the CDR3 is TGTGCCAGCAGCTTACAACAGGGGCGGATGAGTGAAGCTTTCTTT. This codes for CASSLQQGRMSEAFF.